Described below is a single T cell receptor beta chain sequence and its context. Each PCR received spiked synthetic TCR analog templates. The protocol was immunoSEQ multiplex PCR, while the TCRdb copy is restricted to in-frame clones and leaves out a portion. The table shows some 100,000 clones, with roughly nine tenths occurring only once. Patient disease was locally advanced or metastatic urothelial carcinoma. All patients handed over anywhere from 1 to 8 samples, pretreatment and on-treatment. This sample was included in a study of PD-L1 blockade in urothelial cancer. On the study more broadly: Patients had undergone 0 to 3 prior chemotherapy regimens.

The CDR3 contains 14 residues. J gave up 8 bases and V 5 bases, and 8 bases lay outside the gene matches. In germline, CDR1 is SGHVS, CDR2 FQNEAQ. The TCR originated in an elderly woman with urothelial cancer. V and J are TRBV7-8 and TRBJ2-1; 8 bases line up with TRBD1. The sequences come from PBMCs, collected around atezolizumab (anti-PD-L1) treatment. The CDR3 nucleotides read TGTGCCAGCAGCCATCTCAGGGGGCGAGATGAGCAGTTCTTC. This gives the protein CASSHLRGRDEQFF.